A selection of T cell receptor beta chains follows, all from one sample in a study of beta chain features in type 1 diabetes. Method: immunoSEQ multiplex PCR; TCRdb's copy keeps in-frame clones and lacks some. The sample records roughly 260,000 clones, approximately 20% being singletons. Specimen: naive CD4+ T cells from blood. Source of these receptors: a woman aged 40 to 49 with type 1 diabetes. Both conserved end residues are part of each CDR3. A D gene is named only where the DNA matches it firmly. Clone size is stated in some rows and not others, as once, few, many or a class when expanded.

clone_size: -; d_call: -; v_call: TRBV5-8; j_call: TRBJ1-3; cdr3_aa: CASSLVILSSGNTIYF; cdr3_nt: TGTGCCAGCAGCTTGGTGATTCTGAGCTCTGGAAACACCATATATTTT
clone_size: -; d_call: TRBD1; v_call: TRBV11-2; j_call: TRBJ2-1; cdr3_aa: CASSSGTGTHNEQFF; cdr3_nt: TGTGCCAGCAGTTCCGGGACAGGTACCCACAATGAGCAGTTCTTC
clone_size: few; d_call: -; v_call: TRBV6-5; j_call: TRBJ2-7; cdr3_aa: CASSYSRQGGPYEQYF; cdr3_nt: TGTGCCAGCAGTTACTCGAGGCAGGGGGGACCCTACGAGCAGTACTTC
clone_size: -; d_call: -; v_call: TRBV30; j_call: TRBJ2-1; cdr3_aa: CAWSRSAGYDEQFF; cdr3_nt: TGTGCCTGGAGTAGGTCTGCCGGGTATGATGAGCAGTTCTTC
clone_size: few; d_call: TRBD1; v_call: TRBV9; j_call: TRBJ1-4; cdr3_aa: CASSVDRGHEKLFF; cdr3_nt: TGTGCCAGCAGCGTAGACAGGGGGCACGAAAAACTGTTTTTT
clone_size: -; d_call: -; v_call: TRBV28; j_call: TRBJ2-5; cdr3_aa: CASRTPGETQYF; cdr3_nt: TGTGCCAGCAGGACCCCAGGGGAGACCCAGTACTTC
clone_size: -; d_call: TRBD1; v_call: TRBV5-1; j_call: TRBJ2-2; cdr3_aa: CASSLGQGNTGELFF; cdr3_nt: TGCGCCAGCAGCTTGGGACAGGGGAACACCGGGGAGCTGTTTTTT
clone_size: -; d_call: TRBD1; v_call: TRBV29-1; j_call: TRBJ1-1; cdr3_aa: CRAGQENTEAFF; cdr3_nt: TGCAGGGCCGGACAGGAGAACACTGAAGCTTTCTTT
clone_size: -; d_call: TRBD2; v_call: TRBV25-1; j_call: TRBJ2-7; cdr3_aa: CASSEWALSGSYEQYF; cdr3_nt: TGTGCCAGCAGTGAATGGGCTTTGAGCGGGAGCTACGAGCAGTACTTC
clone_size: few; d_call: -; v_call: TRBV7-2; j_call: TRBJ2-5; cdr3_aa: CASSGPAVLPRGTQYF; cdr3_nt: TGTGCCAGCAGCGGTCCAGCGGTCCTCCCCCGCGGGACCCAGTACTTC
clone_size: few; d_call: TRBD2; v_call: TRBV30; j_call: TRBJ2-1; cdr3_aa: CAWTHSGRAFGEQFF; cdr3_nt: TGTGCCTGGACTCATAGCGGGAGGGCCTTTGGTGAGCAGTTCTTC
clone_size: -; d_call: TRBD2; v_call: TRBV27; j_call: TRBJ2-1; cdr3_aa: CASSSLTGTSGANEQFF; cdr3_nt: TGTGCCAGCAGTTCCCTTACCGGGACTAGCGGGGCCAATGAGCAGTTCTTC
clone_size: few; d_call: -; v_call: TRBV30; j_call: TRBJ2-7; cdr3_aa: CAWSVRHPYEQYF; cdr3_nt: TGTGCCTGGAGTGTACGACACCCCTACGAGCAGTACTTC
clone_size: few; d_call: TRBD1; v_call: TRBV7-9; j_call: TRBJ1-2; cdr3_aa: CASNTGLGTGPYGYTF; cdr3_nt: TGTGCCAGCAATACAGGCCTTGGGACAGGGCCCTATGGCTACACCTTC
clone_size: -; d_call: -; v_call: TRBV9; j_call: TRBJ2-7; cdr3_aa: CASSVAPNFYEQYF; cdr3_nt: TGTGCCAGCAGCGTAGCCCCAAATTTCTACGAGCAGTACTTC
clone_size: few; d_call: -; v_call: TRBV9; j_call: TRBJ1-1; cdr3_aa: CASSVGRDTEAFF; cdr3_nt: TGTGCCAGCAGCGTAGGCAGGGACACTGAAGCTTTCTTT
clone_size: -; d_call: TRBD2; v_call: TRBV7-3; j_call: TRBJ2-7; cdr3_aa: CASSSSAGDGEQYF; cdr3_nt: TGTGCCAGCAGCTCTTCAGCGGGAGATGGCGAGCAGTACTTC
clone_size: -; d_call: TRBD1; v_call: TRBV29-1; j_call: TRBJ1-1; cdr3_aa: CSGVVKTGLNTEAFF; cdr3_nt: TGCAGCGGGGTCGTGAAGACAGGGTTGAACACTGAAGCTTTCTTT
clone_size: few; d_call: -; v_call: TRBV4-3; j_call: TRBJ1-2; cdr3_aa: CASSQDSGDGYTF; cdr3_nt: TGCGCCAGCAGCCAAGACTCAGGGGATGGCTACACCTTC
clone_size: few; d_call: -; v_call: TRBV6-5; j_call: TRBJ2-7; cdr3_aa: CASSQGLPATREQYF; cdr3_nt: TGTGCCAGCAGCCAGGGACTTCCCGCGACTCGCGAGCAGTACTTC
clone_size: few; d_call: TRBD2; v_call: TRBV6-6; j_call: TRBJ2-1; cdr3_aa: CASSPSRGLANEQFF; cdr3_nt: TGTGCCAGCAGTCCATCCCGAGGACTAGCCAATGAGCAGTTCTTC
clone_size: -; d_call: -; v_call: TRBV29-1; j_call: TRBJ1-2; cdr3_aa: CSVAVGTEGTLYGYTF; cdr3_nt: TGCAGCGTCGCTGTAGGGACGGAGGGGACGTTGTATGGCTACACCTTC
clone_size: -; d_call: -; v_call: TRBV30; j_call: TRBJ1-3; cdr3_aa: CAWSVRGTFDTIYF; cdr3_nt: TGTGCCTGGAGTGTCCGGGGGACCTTTGACACCATATATTTT
clone_size: -; d_call: TRBD1; v_call: TRBV4-1; j_call: TRBJ1-2; cdr3_aa: CASSPQGDYGYTF; cdr3_nt: TGCGCCAGCAGCCCCCAGGGGGACTATGGCTACACCTTC
clone_size: -; d_call: -; v_call: TRBV7-2; j_call: TRBJ1-1; cdr3_aa: CASSSPGQYTEAFF; cdr3_nt: TGTGCCAGCAGCTCTCCAGGGCAATACACTGAAGCTTTCTTT
clone_size: -; d_call: -; v_call: TRBV7-9; j_call: TRBJ1-1; cdr3_aa: CASSLEAGEGTEAFF; cdr3_nt: TGTGCCAGCAGCTTAGAGGCAGGGGAAGGCACTGAAGCTTTCTTT
clone_size: -; d_call: TRBD2; v_call: TRBV9; j_call: TRBJ2-7; cdr3_aa: CASSSREGNSYEQYF; cdr3_nt: TGTGCCAGCAGCTCGAGGGAGGGCAACTCCTACGAGCAGTACTTC
clone_size: -; d_call: -; v_call: TRBV28; j_call: TRBJ2-1; cdr3_aa: CASSLGGGPYNEQFF; cdr3_nt: TGTGCCAGCAGTTTAGGGGGGGGCCCCTACAATGAGCAGTTCTTC
clone_size: few; d_call: TRBD2; v_call: TRBV7-9; j_call: TRBJ2-1; cdr3_aa: CASTLGLAGLDNEQFF; cdr3_nt: TGTGCCAGCACTTTGGGACTAGCGGGACTTGATAATGAGCAGTTCTTC
clone_size: few; d_call: -; v_call: TRBV7-9; j_call: TRBJ2-1; cdr3_aa: CASSPPGSAYNEQFF; cdr3_nt: TGTGCCAGCAGCCCCCCGGGGTCGGCATACAATGAGCAGTTCTTC
clone_size: -; d_call: TRBD2; v_call: TRBV4-2; j_call: TRBJ2-3; cdr3_aa: CASSQDAGEVTDTQYF; cdr3_nt: TGTGCCAGCAGCCAAGATGCGGGGGAGGTCACAGATACGCAGTATTTT
clone_size: few; d_call: -; v_call: TRBV5-6; j_call: TRBJ2-6; cdr3_aa: CASSWDTLSGANVLTF; cdr3_nt: TGTGCCAGCAGTTGGGACACCCTCTCTGGGGCCAACGTCCTGACTTTC
clone_size: few; d_call: TRBD1; v_call: TRBV18; j_call: TRBJ1-1; cdr3_aa: CASSLGTGRPEAFF; cdr3_nt: TGTGCCAGCTCCCTGGGGACAGGGAGGCCTGAAGCTTTCTTT
clone_size: few; d_call: TRBD1; v_call: TRBV13; j_call: TRBJ2-7; cdr3_aa: CASSFWDSAYEQYF; cdr3_nt: TGTGCCAGCAGCTTTTGGGACAGTGCCTACGAGCAGTACTTC
clone_size: -; d_call: -; v_call: TRBV30; j_call: TRBJ1-1; cdr3_aa: CAGSKTGNTEAFF; cdr3_nt: TGTGCCGGATCTAAGACAGGGAACACTGAAGCTTTCTTT
clone_size: few; d_call: -; v_call: TRBV5-4; j_call: TRBJ2-7; cdr3_aa: CASSLVPGDYEQYF; cdr3_nt: TGTGCCAGCAGCTTGGTTCCAGGGGACTACGAGCAGTACTTC
clone_size: -; d_call: -; v_call: TRBV7-2; j_call: TRBJ1-2; cdr3_aa: CASSPGQLGGYTF; cdr3_nt: TGTGCCAGCAGCCCAGGACAGCTCGGGGGCTACACCTTC
clone_size: -; d_call: TRBD1; v_call: TRBV28; j_call: TRBJ1-4; cdr3_aa: CASSPGQGIGEKLFF; cdr3_nt: TGTGCCAGCAGCCCGGGACAGGGGATAGGTGAAAAACTGTTTTTT
clone_size: -; d_call: TRBD2; v_call: TRBV29-1; j_call: TRBJ2-7; cdr3_aa: CSVVSAGGPTYF; cdr3_nt: TGCAGCGTTGTATCAGCGGGAGGTCCTACCTACTTC